Presented here are 16 T cell receptor beta chains from one specimen sequenced in a study of CD8+ T cells in alopecia areata (dated by TCRdb to 2017 to 2018). Receptors were amplified or captured by the immunoSEQ multiplex PCR assay. RNA was extracted from all samples and reverse transcribed into cDNA, which served as template for TCR sequencing. Entries here come from immuneACCESS through TCRdb and include only in-frame sequences with V and J called. Some clones fail to appear in such tables; in the studies checked, an unresolved V gene covers under half of the shortfall, and the cause of the remainder is unknown. This sample includes roughly 110,000 clones, and none of them was observed just once. Of the sample, around a fifth falls within the top ten clones. Sequencing was carried out using lesional skin. The receptor source for this set is a C3H/HeJ mouse with alopecia areata. This strain of mice has MHC haplotype H2-k.

Concerning this clone itself: The listed TCRdb protein conflicts with the DNA translation at residue 11, and the protein shown is translated directly from the DNA. Gene names denote mouse genes. The read ends 3 residues early relative to the CDR3; the germline J gene fills the gap. The genes are TRBV13-3 and TRBJ1-6; the D is unclear. TRBJ1-6 carries the ORF label, with uncertain function. This CDR3 is 14 amino acids long. Germline assignment: CDR1 NNHDY and CDR2 SYVADS. Trimming shortened V by 3 bases and J by 4 bases, and 8 bases separated the two germline ends. CDR3 DNA, as far as it was read: TGTGCCAGCAGTGTTCAGATTTATAATTCGCCC. Its protein is CASSVQIYNSP. The entire CDR3 protein reads CASSVQIYNSPLYF.

On this clone itself: Gene names follow the mouse nomenclature. The CDR3 goes on 4 residues after the read ends, and that part is filled in from the germline J gene. The gene calls are TRBV19 and TRBJ2-5, with 12 bases fitting TRBD2. Trimming at V came to 5 bases and at J to 1 base, leaving 5 bases not matched to a gene. The CDR3 is 16 residues long. Germline loops: CDR1 FNHDT, CDR2 SITEND (reference sequence). This CDR3 is CASSPGTGGYQDTQYF. The CDR3 DNA, read in part, is TGTGCCAGCAGCCCCGGGACTGGGGGGTACCAAGAC.

This clone was seen a handful of times. Gene labels here are mouse ones. Read sequence stops 4 residues before the CDR3 end, and the germline J gene provides the missing end. The chain has TRBV12-1 and TRBJ2-4, with 13 bases lining up with TRBD2. V dropped 0 bases and J dropped 2; count of bases not matched to a gene: 4. Germline CDR1 SGHSN, CDR2 HYEKVE. The CDR3 spans 17 residues. Incomplete CDR3 DNA: TGTGCCAGCTCTCTCCTGGACTGGGGGGGCCTTCAAAAC. It is translated as CASSLLDWGGLQN. The whole CDR3 protein reads CASSLLDWGGLQNTLYF.

This clone was detected only a few times. The genes are named according to mouse. The CDR3 sequence is CAWSLWGANQDTQYF. CDR3 DNA (partial): TGTGCCTGGAGTCTCTGGGGGGCCAACCAAGAC. The rearrangement uses TRBV31 and TRBJ2-5; 8 bases map to TRBD2. The sequence runs out 4 residues before the end of the CDR3; the remainder is reconstructed from the germline J gene. CDR1 and CDR2 from the germline V gene are GKSSPN and SITVG. Unmatched junction bases numbered 2, after V lost 0 bases and J lost 0 bases. CDR3 length: 15 amino acids.

This clone showed up just a few times. Mouse gene names and germline throughout. Read coverage stops 4 residues before the CDR3 terminus; the germline J gene supplies the remainder. Additional DNA sequences in this sample encode the identical CDR3. This rearrangement joins TRBV13-3 to TRBJ2-1, with 7 bases lining up with TRBD2. Germline-derived CDR1 and CDR2 are NNHDY and SYVADS. Unmatched junction bases numbered 4, after V lost 6 bases and J lost 1 base. This CDR3 is 14 amino acids long. Partial CDR3 DNA: TGTGCCAGCAATTTGGGGGGAAACTATGCT. This encodes CASNLGGNYA. The complete CDR3 sequence is CASNLGGNYAEQFF.

This clone occurred many times. Gene names and germline refer to mouse. The CDR3 loop is CASSDKLGGSSAETLYF. The CDR3 DNA, read in part, is TGTGCCAGCAGTGATAAGCTGGGGGGGTCTAGTGCAGAA. The V gene is TRBV13-3, the J gene TRBJ2-3; 9 bases map to TRBD2. The read halts 4 residues ahead of the CDR3 end, with the missing end drawn from the germline J gene. The germline gives CDR1 NNHDY, CDR2 SYVADS. This CDR3 has 17 amino acids. Trimming took 1 base from V and 0 from J; bases not matched to a gene: 6.

As for this clone: The genes are named according to mouse. The read terminates 4 residues before the CDR3 end, so the remaining end is supplied by the germline J gene. The chain joins TRBV13-1 to TRBJ1-2, with a weak D call TRBD1 (6 bases). Trimming pared 3 bases from V and 0 bases from J, leaving 12 bases between. The V gene's germline CDR1 is NSHNY and CDR2 SYGAGN. The CDR3 is made up of 15 amino acids. The CDR3: CASSGGQSANSDYTF. The covered CDR3 bases are TGTGCCAGCAGTGGAGGACAGTCAGCAAACTCC.

This clone has more than one count but fewer than ten. Germline and genes: mouse. The CDR3 end is not reached by the read, which stops 4 residues before it; the germline J gene fills it in. This chain joins TRBV13-3 and TRBJ1-4; D may be TRBD1 (6 bases). Germline CDR1 NNHDY, CDR2 SYVADS. The CDR3 is 14 residues long. V lost 3 bases to trimming and J lost 5 bases, with 11 bases between them. The covered CDR3 bases are TGTGCCAGCAGTGTAGGGGGGGAGAACGAA. This translates into CASSVGGENE. The full CDR3 sequence reads CASSVGGENERLFF.

Of note for this clone: The genes and germline here are from mouse. The read halts 4 residues ahead of the CDR3 end, with the missing end drawn from the germline J gene. This rearrangement joins TRBV13-3 to TRBJ2-7; TRBD1 might be the D (5 bases). The CDR3 totals 15 residues. Looked up from germline, CDR1 is NNHDY and CDR2 is SYVADS. With 0 bases removed from V and 0 bases from J, the gap between germline ends came to 10 bases. The sequenced CDR3 bases are TGTGCCAGCAGTGATGCCTGGACACGCTCCTAT. Translating gives CASSDAWTRSY. The complete CDR3 protein is CASSDAWTRSYEQYF.

A remark on this clone: The genes are named according to mouse. CDR3 DNA, as far as it was read: TGTGCCAGCAGTGATACCTCAGGGGACGAA. Translated, it gives CASSDTSGDE. The entire CDR3 reads CASSDTSGDERLFF. This chain links TRBV13-1 with TRBJ1-4; possible D gene TRBD1, 6 bases. The read comes to an end 4 residues before the CDR3 does, leaving the germline J gene to fill in the end. The CDR3 extends over 14 amino acids. The germline gives CDR1 NSHNY, CDR2 SYGAGN. V was shortened by 1 base and J by 6 bases, with 10 bases between the two germline ends.

About this clone: Here the gene names and germline are mouse. The read halts 4 residues ahead of the CDR3 end, with the missing end drawn from the germline J gene. The chain links TRBV1 to TRBJ1-4, with TRBD1 matching over 9 bases. The germline CDR1 and CDR2 sequences are NSQYPW and LRSPGD (reference sequence). Trimming removed 3 bases from V and 6 bases from J; junction bases left unmatched: 5. This CDR3 spans 15 amino acids. CDR3 bases read: TGCACCTGCAGTGCGGGGGGACAGGGAGACGAA. It codes for CTCSAGGQGDE. From start to end, the CDR3 is CTCSAGGQGDERLFF.

In regard to this clone: Gene names denote mouse genes. The sequenced CDR3 bases are TGTGCCAGCAGTATAGTCCGAGACAGGGTCTCCTAT. This translates into CASSIVRDRVSY. The whole CDR3 reads CASSIVRDRVSYEQYF. The chain uses TRBV19 and TRBJ2-7; 7 nucleotides match TRBD1. The read terminates 4 residues ahead of where the CDR3 ends, so the germline J gene completes it. Looked up from germline, CDR1 is FNHDT and CDR2 is SITEND (reference sequence). With 0 bases clipped from V and 0 bases from J, the junction kept 6 bases outside the gene matches. The CDR3 covers 16 residues. Full variable domain (remainder filled in from reference TRBV19 and TRBJ2-7): GGIITQTPKFLIGQEGQKLTLKCQQNFNHDTMYWYRQDSGKGLRLIYYSITENDLQKGDLSEGYDASREKKSSFSLTVTSAQKNEMAVFLCASSIVRDRVSYEQYFGPGTRLTVL.

Points on this clone: Gene labels here are mouse ones. The missing CDR3 end, 4 residues past where the read stops, is filled in from the germline J gene. The chain is built from TRBV13-3 and TRBJ2-7; perhaps TRBD2 as D (6 bases). This CDR3 region has 12 residues. Per germline, CDR1 NNHDY and CDR2 SYVADS. CDR3 sequence reads: CASRGLFYEQYF. CDR3 DNA, as far as it was read: TGTGCCAGCAGGGGACTATTTTAT.

This clone has a handful of counts. Gene names are the mouse ones. The CDR3 is cut off 4 residues early in the read; its end comes from the germline J gene. This specimen includes other DNA sequences encoding the same CDR3. The V call is TRBV19, the J call TRBJ2-1; 10 bases map to TRBD2. The CDR3 length is 15 residues. The V gene end was trimmed by 5 bases and the J gene end by 4 bases; junction bases not matched to a gene: 6. In germline, CDR1 is FNHDT, CDR2 SITEND (reference sequence). Partial CDR3 DNA: TGTGCCAGCAGCATCTGGGGGGGCGATTATGCT. Residues: CASSIWGGDYA. The entire CDR3 is CASSIWGGDYAEQFF.

In regard to this clone: TCRdb's protein sequence differs at residue 12 from the translated DNA; the protein presented here follows the DNA. Gene names are mouse gene names. The DNA ends 3 residues before the CDR3 does, and the rest of the CDR3 is filled in from the germline J gene. The chain recombines TRBV14 with TRBJ1-3; D ambiguous. The CDR3 is 15 amino acids. The germline V and J ends were trimmed by 2 bases and 0 bases, with 9 bases remaining between them. Germline V gene lookup returns CDR1 SGHDT and CDR2 FRDEAV. The CDR3 reads CASSLLQNSGNTLYF. The part of the CDR3 DNA that was read is TGTGCCAGCAGTTTACTCCAAAATTCTGGAAATACG.

In the case of this clone: Genes here carry mouse names. The sequenced fragment ends 4 residues before the CDR3 boundary, so the rest is inferred from the germline J gene. The chain combines TRBV13-3 with TRBJ1-1, with TRBD1 identical over 7 bases. Germline loops: CDR1 NNHDY, CDR2 SYVADS. J lost 1 base, V lost 1 base, and 4 bases had no gene match. The CDR3 length is 15 residues. CDR3 sequence: CASSDQGTENTEVFF. The DNA read from the CDR3 is TGTGCCAGCAGTGATCAGGGGACAGAAAACACA.